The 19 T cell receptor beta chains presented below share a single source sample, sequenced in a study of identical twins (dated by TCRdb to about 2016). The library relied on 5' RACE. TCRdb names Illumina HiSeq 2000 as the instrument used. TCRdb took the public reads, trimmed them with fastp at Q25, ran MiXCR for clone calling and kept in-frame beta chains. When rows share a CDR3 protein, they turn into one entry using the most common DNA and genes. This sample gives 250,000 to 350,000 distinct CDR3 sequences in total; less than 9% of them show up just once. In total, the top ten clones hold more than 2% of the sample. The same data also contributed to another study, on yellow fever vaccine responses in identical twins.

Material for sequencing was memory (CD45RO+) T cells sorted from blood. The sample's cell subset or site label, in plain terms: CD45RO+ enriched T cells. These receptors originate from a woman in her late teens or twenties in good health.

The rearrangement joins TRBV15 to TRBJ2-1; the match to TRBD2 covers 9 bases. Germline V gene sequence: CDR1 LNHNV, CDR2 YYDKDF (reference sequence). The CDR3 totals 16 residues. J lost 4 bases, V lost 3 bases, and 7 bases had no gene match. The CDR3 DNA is TGTGCCACCAGCAGTCGGGGTAGCGGGAGTTACAATGAGCAGTTCTTC. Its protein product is CATSSRGSGSYNEQFF.

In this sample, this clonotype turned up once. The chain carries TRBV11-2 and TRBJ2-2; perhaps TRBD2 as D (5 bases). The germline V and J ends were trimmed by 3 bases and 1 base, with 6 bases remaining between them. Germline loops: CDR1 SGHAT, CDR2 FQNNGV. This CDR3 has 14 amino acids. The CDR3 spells CASSFRENTGELFF. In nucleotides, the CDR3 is TGTGCCAGCAGCTTCCGGGAGAACACCGGGGAGCTGTTTTTT.

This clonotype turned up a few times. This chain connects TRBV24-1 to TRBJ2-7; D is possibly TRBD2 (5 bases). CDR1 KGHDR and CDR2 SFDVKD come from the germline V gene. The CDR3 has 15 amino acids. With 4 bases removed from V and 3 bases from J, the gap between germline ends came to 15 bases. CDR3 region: CATSDRRPGNYEQYF. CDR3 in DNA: TGTGCCACCAGTGACCGACGACCCGGGAACTACGAGCAGTACTTC.

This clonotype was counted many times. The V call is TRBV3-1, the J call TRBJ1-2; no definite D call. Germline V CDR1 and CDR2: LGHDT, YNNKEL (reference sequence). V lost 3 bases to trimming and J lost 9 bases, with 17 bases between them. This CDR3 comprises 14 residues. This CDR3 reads CASSQPGEGNSYTF. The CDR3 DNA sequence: TGTGCCAGCAGCCAGCCGGGTGAAGGTAATAGCTACACCTTC.

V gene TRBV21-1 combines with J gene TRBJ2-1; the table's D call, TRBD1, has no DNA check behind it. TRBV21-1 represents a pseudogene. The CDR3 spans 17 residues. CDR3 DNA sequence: TGTGCCAGCAGCAAAGAGGGACAGGGCTACTCCTACAATGAGCAGTTCTTC. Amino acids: CASSKEGQGYSYNEQFF.

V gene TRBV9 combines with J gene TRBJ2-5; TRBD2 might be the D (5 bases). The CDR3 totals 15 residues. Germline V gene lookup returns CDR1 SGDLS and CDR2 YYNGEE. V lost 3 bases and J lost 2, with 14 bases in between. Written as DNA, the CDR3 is TGTGCCAGCAGCGGACGATCGGGGTCTCAAGAGACCCAGTACTTC. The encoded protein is CASSGRSGSQETQYF.

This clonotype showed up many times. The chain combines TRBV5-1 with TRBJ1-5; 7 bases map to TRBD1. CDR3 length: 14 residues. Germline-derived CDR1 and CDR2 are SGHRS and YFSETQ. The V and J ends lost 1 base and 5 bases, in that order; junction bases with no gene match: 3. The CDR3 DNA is TGCGCCAGCAGCTTGACAGGGGTCGATCAGCCCCAGCATTTT. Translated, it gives CASSLTGVDQPQHF.

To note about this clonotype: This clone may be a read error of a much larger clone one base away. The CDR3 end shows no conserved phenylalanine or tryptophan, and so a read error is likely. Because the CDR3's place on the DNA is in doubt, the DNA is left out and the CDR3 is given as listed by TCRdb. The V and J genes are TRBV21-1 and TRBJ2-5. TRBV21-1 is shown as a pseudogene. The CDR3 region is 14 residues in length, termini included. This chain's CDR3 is CASTLRRVQETQYY.

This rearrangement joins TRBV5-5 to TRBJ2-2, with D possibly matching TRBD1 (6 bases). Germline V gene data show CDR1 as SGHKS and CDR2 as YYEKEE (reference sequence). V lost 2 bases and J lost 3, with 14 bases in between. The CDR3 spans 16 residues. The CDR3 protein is CASSFTGLTDTGELFF. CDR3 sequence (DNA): TGTGCCAGCAGCTTCACAGGGTTGACGGACACCGGGGAGCTGTTTTTT.

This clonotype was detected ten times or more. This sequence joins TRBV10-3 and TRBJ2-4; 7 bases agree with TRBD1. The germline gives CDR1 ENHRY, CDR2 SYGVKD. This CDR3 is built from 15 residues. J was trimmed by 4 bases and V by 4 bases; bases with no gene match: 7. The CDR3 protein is CAISGGGTDKNIQYF. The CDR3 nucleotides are TGTGCCATCAGTGGGGGTGGGACAGATAAAAACATTCAGTACTTC.

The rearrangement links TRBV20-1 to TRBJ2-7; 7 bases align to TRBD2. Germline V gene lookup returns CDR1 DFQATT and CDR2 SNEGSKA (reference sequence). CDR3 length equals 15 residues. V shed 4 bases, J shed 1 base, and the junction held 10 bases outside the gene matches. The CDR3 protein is CSAKLDGRTSYEQYF. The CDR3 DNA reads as TGCAGTGCTAAGTTGGACGGGAGGACATCCTACGAGCAGTACTTC.

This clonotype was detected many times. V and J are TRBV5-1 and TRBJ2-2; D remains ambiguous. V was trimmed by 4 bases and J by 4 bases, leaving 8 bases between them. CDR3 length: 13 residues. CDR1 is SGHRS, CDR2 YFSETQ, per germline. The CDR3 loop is CASSEGPTGELFF. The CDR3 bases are TGCGCCAGCAGCGAAGGTCCCACCGGGGAGCTGTTTTTT.

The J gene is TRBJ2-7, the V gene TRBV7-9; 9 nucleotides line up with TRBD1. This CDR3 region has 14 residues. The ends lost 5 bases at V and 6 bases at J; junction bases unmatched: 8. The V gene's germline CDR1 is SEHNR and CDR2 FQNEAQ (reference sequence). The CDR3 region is CASSRMTGGAEQYF. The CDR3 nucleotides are TGTGCCAGCAGCCGGATGACAGGGGGAGCCGAGCAGTACTTC.

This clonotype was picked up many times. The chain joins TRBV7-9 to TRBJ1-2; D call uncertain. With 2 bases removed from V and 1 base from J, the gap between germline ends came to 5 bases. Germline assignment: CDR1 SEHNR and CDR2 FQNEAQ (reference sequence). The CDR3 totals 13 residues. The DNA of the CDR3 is TGTGCCAGCAGCTTATATGATAACTATGGCTACACCTTC. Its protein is CASSLYDNYGYTF.

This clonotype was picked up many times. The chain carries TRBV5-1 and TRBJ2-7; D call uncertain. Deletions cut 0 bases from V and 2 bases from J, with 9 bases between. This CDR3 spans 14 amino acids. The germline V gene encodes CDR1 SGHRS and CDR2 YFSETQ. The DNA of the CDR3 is TGCGCCAGCAGCTTGGGGACCGTGACCTACGAGCAGTACTTC. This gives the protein CASSLGTVTYEQYF.

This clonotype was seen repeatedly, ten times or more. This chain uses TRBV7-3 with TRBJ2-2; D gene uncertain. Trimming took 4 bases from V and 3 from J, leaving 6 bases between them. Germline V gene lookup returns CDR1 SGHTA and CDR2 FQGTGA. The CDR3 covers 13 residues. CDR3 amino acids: CASSSSYTGELFF. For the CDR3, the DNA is TGTGCCAGCAGCTCCTCCTACACCGGGGAGCTGTTTTTT.

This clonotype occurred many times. CDR3 nucleotides: TGCAGCGTTGATTGGGGGGATGAGACCCAGTACTTC. Protein product: CSVDWGDETQYF. V usage is TRBV29-1 and J usage is TRBJ2-5, with D possibly matching TRBD2 (6 bases). From germline, CDR1 is SQVTM and CDR2 ANQGSEA. CDR3 length equals 12 residues. Trimming pared 3 bases from V and 5 bases from J, leaving 10 bases between.

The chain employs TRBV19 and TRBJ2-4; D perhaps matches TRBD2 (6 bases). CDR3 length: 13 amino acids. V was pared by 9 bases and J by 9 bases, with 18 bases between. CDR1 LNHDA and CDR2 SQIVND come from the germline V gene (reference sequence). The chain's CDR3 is CASAPGDTLIQYF. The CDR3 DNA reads TGTGCCAGCGCCCCGGGAGACACTCTCATTCAGTACTTC.

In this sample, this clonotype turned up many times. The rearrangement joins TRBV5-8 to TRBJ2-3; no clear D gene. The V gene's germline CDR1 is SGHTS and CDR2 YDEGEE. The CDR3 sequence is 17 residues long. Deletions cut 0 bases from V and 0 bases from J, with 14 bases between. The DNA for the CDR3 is TGTGCCAGCAGCTTGGGCCTGGAGCGCTCTAGCACAGATACGCAGTATTTT. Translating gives CASSLGLERSSTDTQYF.